The 9 T cell receptor beta chains reported below all come from one sample, sequenced in a study of blood T cell repertoires in COVID-19. The assay was immunoSEQ multiplex PCR, and TCRdb's table has in-frame clones only and misses some. The sample lists hundreds of thousands of clones, roughly 90% occurring once. The sequencing sample was made of PBMCs or T cells enriched from blood (not recorded which). Receptors were obtained from a woman in her 30s who had recovered from COVID-19.

This chain uses TRBV9 with TRBJ2-2; TRBD1 matches at 8 bases. Trimming cost V 4 bases and J 5 bases; bases outside gene matches: 10. The CDR3 length is 16 residues. CDR1 and CDR2 from the germline V gene are SGDLS and YYNGEE. The CDR3 reads CASSRRQGPSTGELFF. Written as DNA, the CDR3 is TGTGCCAGCAGCAGAAGACAGGGGCCAAGTACCGGGGAGCTGTTTTTT.

This clone came up a few times. The gene calls are TRBV7-2 and TRBJ1-5, with D perhaps TRBD1 (6 bases). CDR3 size: 13 residues. CDR1 and CDR2 from the germline V gene are SGHTA and FQGNSA. V lost 5 bases and J lost 7, with 12 bases in between. In DNA, the CDR3 is TGTGCCAGCAGCCGGACAGATCAGCAGCCCCAGCATTTT. Protein sequence: CASSRTDQQPQHF.

The rearrangement joins TRBV7-6 to TRBJ2-7; D remains ambiguous. Deletions cut 1 base from V and 6 bases from J, with 13 bases between. Germline V CDR1 and CDR2: SGHVS, FNYEAQ. The CDR3 has 14 residues. In DNA form, the CDR3 reads TGTGCCAGCAGCTTAGGCCCCTCCTTCGGCGAGCAGTACTTC. Amino acid sequence: CASSLGPSFGEQYF. The full variable domain, its missing parts supplied by reference TRBV7-6 and TRBJ2-7, is GAGVSQSPRYKVTKRGQDVALRCDPISGHVSLYWYRQALGQGPEFLTYFNYEAQQDKSGLPNDRFSAERPEGSISTLTIQRTEQRDSAMYRCASSLGPSFGEQYFGPGTRLTVT.

The chain's CDR3 is CASSSRTLYNEQFF. Here the CDR3 DNA reads TGTGCCAGCTCATCCAGGACTCTTTACAATGAGCAGTTCTTC. The V call is TRBV18, the J call TRBJ2-1; D might be TRBD2 (5 bases). Trimming cost V 5 bases and J 4 bases, with 12 bases left between them. The CDR3 has 14 amino acids. The germline V gene encodes CDR1 KGHSH and CDR2 LQKENI.

Remarks on this clone: One end of the junction varies from germline; a read error may be responsible. V usage is TRBV3-1 (or the pseudogene TRBV3-2) and J usage is TRBJ2-7; 8 bases fit TRBD1. Germline V gene lookup returns CDR1 LGHDT and CDR2 YNNKEL (reference sequence). The CDR3 has 15 amino acids. Here the CDR3 reads CASSRSGTGPSEEVF. The CDR3 nucleotides are TGTGCCAGCAGCCGGAGTGGGACAGGTCCCTCGGAGGAGGTCTTC.

The sample holds one count of this clone. The chain employs TRBV7-6 and TRBJ2-7; 7 nucleotides match TRBD1. The J segment lost 3 bases and the V segment lost 5 bases, leaving 4 bases of the junction unmatched. Germline V CDR1 and CDR2: SGHVS, FNYEAQ. CDR3 length: 13 residues. The CDR3 loop is CASSLGQLYEQYF. The CDR3 DNA sequence: TGTGCCAGCAGCCTGGGACAGCTCTACGAGCAGTACTTC.

The chain carries TRBV10-2 and TRBJ1-1; a possible D gene is TRBD1 (5 bases). Deletions cut 4 bases from V and 1 base from J, with 7 bases between. Germline V lookup: CDR1 WSHSY, CDR2 SAAADI. The CDR3 is 13 residues long. DNA for the CDR3: TGCGCCAGCAGTGGCGACAGGAACACTGAAGCTTTCTTT. Its protein product is CASSGDRNTEAFF.

The chain links TRBV28 to TRBJ1-2; D perhaps matches TRBD1 (6 bases). Germline V gene lookup returns CDR1 MDHEN and CDR2 SYDVKM. V lost 5 bases and J 4 bases, leaving 17 bases between the germline ends. This CDR3 region has 15 residues. The CDR3 bases are TGTGCCAGCAGTCGATCCGGGACATTTGCCTATGGCTACACCTTC. It encodes CASSRSGTFAYGYTF.

This clone was picked up one time. The gene calls are TRBV11-3 and TRBJ1-3; 8 bases line up with TRBD1. Trimming removed 5 bases from V and 7 bases from J; junction bases left unmatched: 4. Germline values: CDR1 SGHNT, CDR2 YENEEA. This CDR3 comprises 13 residues. CDR3: CASSLDRGNTIYF. The CDR3 coding sequence is TGTGCCAGCAGCCTCGACAGGGGCAACACCATATATTTT.